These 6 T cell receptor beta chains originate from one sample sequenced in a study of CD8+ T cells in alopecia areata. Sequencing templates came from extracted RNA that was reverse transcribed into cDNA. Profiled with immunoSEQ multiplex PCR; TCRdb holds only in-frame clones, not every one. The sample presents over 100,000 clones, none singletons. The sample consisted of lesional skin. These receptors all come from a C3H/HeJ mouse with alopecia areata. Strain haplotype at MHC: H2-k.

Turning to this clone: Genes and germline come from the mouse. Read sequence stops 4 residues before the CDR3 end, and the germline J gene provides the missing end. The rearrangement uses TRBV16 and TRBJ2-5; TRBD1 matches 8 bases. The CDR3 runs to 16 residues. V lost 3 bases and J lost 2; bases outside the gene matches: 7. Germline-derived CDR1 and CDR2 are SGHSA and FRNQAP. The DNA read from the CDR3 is TGTGCAAGCAGCTTGTCGGACAGGGCGGGCCAAGAC. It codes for CASSLSDRAGQD. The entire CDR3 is CASSLSDRAGQDTQYF.

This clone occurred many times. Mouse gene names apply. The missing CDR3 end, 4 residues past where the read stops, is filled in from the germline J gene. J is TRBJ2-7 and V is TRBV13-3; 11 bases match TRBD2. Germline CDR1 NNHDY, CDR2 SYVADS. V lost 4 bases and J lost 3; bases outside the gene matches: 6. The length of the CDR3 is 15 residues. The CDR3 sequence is CASSPSGTGGYEQYF. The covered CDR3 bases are TGTGCCAGCAGTCCCTCCGGGACTGGGGGCTAT.

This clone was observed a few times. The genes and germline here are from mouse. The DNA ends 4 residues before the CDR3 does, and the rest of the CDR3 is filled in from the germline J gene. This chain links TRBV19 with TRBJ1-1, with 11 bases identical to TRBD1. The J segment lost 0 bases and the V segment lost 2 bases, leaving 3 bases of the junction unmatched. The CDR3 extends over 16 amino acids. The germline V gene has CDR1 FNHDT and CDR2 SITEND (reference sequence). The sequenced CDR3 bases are TGTGCCAGCAGTATGGGGACAGGGGGTTCAAACACA. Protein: CASSMGTGGSNT. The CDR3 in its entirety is CASSMGTGGSNTEVFF.

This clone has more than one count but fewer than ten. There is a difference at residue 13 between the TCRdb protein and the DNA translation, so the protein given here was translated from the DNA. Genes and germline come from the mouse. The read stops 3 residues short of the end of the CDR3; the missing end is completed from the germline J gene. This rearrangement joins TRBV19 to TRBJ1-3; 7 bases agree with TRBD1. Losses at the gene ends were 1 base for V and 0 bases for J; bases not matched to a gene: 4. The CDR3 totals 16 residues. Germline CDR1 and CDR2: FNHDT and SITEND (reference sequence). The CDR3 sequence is CASSIRDSNSGNTLYF. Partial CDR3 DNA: TGTGCCAGCAGTATAAGGGACAGCAATTCTGGAAATACG.

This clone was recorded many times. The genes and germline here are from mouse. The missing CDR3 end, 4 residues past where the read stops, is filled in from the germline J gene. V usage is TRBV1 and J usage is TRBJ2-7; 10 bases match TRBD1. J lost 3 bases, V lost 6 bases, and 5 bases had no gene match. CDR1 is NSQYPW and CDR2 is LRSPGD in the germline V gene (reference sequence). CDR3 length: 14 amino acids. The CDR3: CTCREGQGNYEQYF. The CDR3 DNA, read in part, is TGCACCTGCAGGGAGGGACAGGGGAACTAT.

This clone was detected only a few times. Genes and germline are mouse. The CDR3 sequence: CASSPTGLDAETLYF. The sequenced part of the CDR3 DNA is TGTGCCAGCAGCCCGACAGGGCTTGATGCAGAA. The V call is TRBV13-3, the J call TRBJ2-3; 7 bases map to TRBD1. The observed sequence ends 4 residues before the CDR3 terminus, with the missing tail filled in from the germline J gene. Germline CDR1 reads NNHDY; CDR2 reads SYVADS. The CDR3 is made up of 15 amino acids. The trim removed 5 bases at V and 2 bases at J, leaving 8 bases unmatched.